The present TCR beta chain was sequenced within a study of control samples from healthy donors and cancer patients. This CDR3 is 14 amino acids long. Germline V gene sequence: CDR1 MNHNY, CDR2 SVGAGI (reference sequence). J lost 7 bases, V lost 5 bases, and 6 bases had no gene match. This clone showed up just once. Profiling relied on immunoSEQ multiplex PCR, and the TCRdb table lists in-frame clones only, not all of them. The profile shows roughly 140,000 clones, about nine tenths of them singletons. The sequence derives from a young man in good health. The specimen was blood. V usage is TRBV6-6 and J usage is TRBJ2-1; 9 bases match TRBD2. CDR3 bases: TGTGCCAGCAGTCTAGCGGGGTTGTCGAATGAGCAGTTCTTC. Translated: CASSLAGLSNEQFF.